A selection of T cell receptor beta chains follows, all from one sample in a study of OX40 agonist ivuxolimab in advanced cancers. Data came from immunoSEQ multiplex PCR; TCRdb stores just in-frame clones and leaves some out. The sample holds about 77,000 clones, approximately 89% seen once. The material was CD4+ or CD8+ T cells sorted from blood, obtained in a trial of the OX40 agonist ivuxolimab. These receptors all come from an adult with an advanced solid tumor such as melanoma, head and neck, liver or kidney cancer. Each CDR3 is given with its conserved first and last residue. Fields, in order: V gene, clone size, J gene, D gene, CDR3 DNA, CDR3 protein. D genes are given only for firm matches. For some rows the clone size is stated as once, few or many, or as a class when expanded; others skip it.

TRBV2	NA	TRBJ1-2	NA	NA	CASSVGDGNTF
TRBV28	NA	TRBJ2-7	NA	TGTGCCAGCAGCACGCGACAGTCTTATTACGAGCAGTACTTC	CASSTRQSYYEQYF
TRBV5-5	NA	TRBJ1-2	NA	TGTGCCAGCAGTCCTTGGCTGGCAGCCGTTAACTATGGCTACACCTTC	CASSPWLAAVNYGYTF
TRBV30	NA	TRBJ1-1	NA	TGTGCCTGGGCAGCGTACACTGAAGCTTTCTTT	CAWAAYTEAFF
TRBV10-3	NA	TRBJ1-1	NA	TGTGCCATCAGTGAGTCGACAGCTTTGAGAACTGAAGCTTTCTTT	CAISESTALRTEAFF
TRBV29-1	NA	TRBJ2-3	NA	TGCAGCGTTGCCAGCGGGCCTAGCACAGATACGCAGTATTTT	CSVASGPSTDTQYF
TRBV9	NA	TRBJ1-1	NA	TGTGCCAGCAGCGTAGCTTTAGGGACTCTGAACACTGAGGCTTTCTTT	CASSVALGTLNTEAFF
TRBV5-4	NA	TRBJ1-2	NA	TGTGCCAGCAGCTTGGGGGGGGGCGCATATAACTATGGCTACACCTTC	CASSLGGGAYNYGYTF
TRBV7-9	NA	TRBJ2-1	NA	TGTGCCAGCAGACCACACAAATACAATGAGCAGTTCTTC	CASRPHKYNEQFF
TRBV7-9	NA	TRBJ2-1	TRBD2	TGTGCCAGCAGCTCCTTTAGCGGGGCGGGTGAGTTCTTC	CASSSFSGAGEFF
TRBV5-1	once	TRBJ2-7	NA	TGCGCCAGCAGCTTAACGGAATCCTACGAGCAGTACTTC	CASSLTESYEQYF
TRBV2	once	TRBJ2-7	TRBD1	TGTGCCAGCAGTAATCAGGGGGCTCGCTACGAGCAGTACTTC	CASSNQGARYEQYF
TRBV5-8	NA	TRBJ1-5	NA	TGTGCCAGCAGCTCCTTCAATCAGCCCCAGCATTTT	CASSSFNQPQHF
TRBV19	NA	TRBJ2-3	TRBD2	TGTGCCAGTAGTCAGCGGGGGGCACCGGGGGATACGCAGTATTTT	CASSQRGAPGDTQYF
TRBV30	NA	TRBJ1-1	NA	TGTGCCTGGATGGGGGGTTACTTAGCTCTTGCGAACACTGAAGCTTTCTTT	CAWMGGYLALANTEAFF
TRBV30	NA	TRBJ1-4	NA	TGTGCCTGGAGTTCGGGCGGGGTTAATGAAAAACTGTTTTTT	CAWSSGGVNEKLFF
TRBV7-6	NA	TRBJ2-3	NA	TGTGCCAGCAGCTTAGGGCAGGCAGATACGCAGTATTTT	CASSLGQADTQYF
TRBV9	once	TRBJ1-4	NA	TGTGCCAGCAGCGTAGAAGGGGGTTTTCCAGGGGAAAAACTGTTTTTT	CASSVEGGFPGEKLFF
TRBV6-6	NA	TRBJ2-7	NA	TGTGCCACCACAGGGGAGGTGCAGTACTTC	CATTGEVQYF
TRBV4-1	NA	TRBJ1-2	NA	TGCGCCAGCAGCCAAGATGGCCAGCAAGACTATGGCTACACCTTC	CASSQDGQQDYGYTF
TRBV2	NA	TRBJ2-5	NA	TGTGCCAGCAGTCCCTCCAGGGAGACCCAGTACTTC	CASSPSRETQYF
TRBV7-9	NA	TRBJ1-1	NA	TGTGCCAGCAGCTTTTTCCTGGGATTTGAAGCTTTCTTT	CASSFFLGFEAFF
TRBV2	NA	TRBJ2-1	TRBD2	TGTGCCAGCAGGCTCCTAGCGGGGGGGGAGAATGAGCAGTTCTTC	CASRLLAGGENEQFF
TRBV27	NA	TRBJ2-7	TRBD2	TGTGCCAGCAGACCTCAGGTAGCGGGATTTTACGAGCAGTACTTC	CASRPQVAGFYEQYF
TRBV5-1	NA	TRBJ1-2	TRBD1	TGCGCCAGCAGCTTGGGGGACAGGGAGGGAGGCTATGGCTACACCTTC	CASSLGDREGGYGYTF
TRBV28	NA	TRBJ1-1	NA	TGTGCCAGCAGTTTACCGGCGTATGACACTGAAGCTTTCTTT	CASSLPAYDTEAFF
TRBV2	NA	TRBJ1-1	NA	TGTGCCAGCAGTGAACTAGGGGCAGTCATGAACACTGAAGCTTTCTTT	CASSELGAVMNTEAFF
TRBV6-6	NA	TRBJ2-1	TRBD2	TGTGCCAGCAGTCGTAGCGGGAGCCAGTTCTTC	CASSRSGSQFF
TRBV5-1	NA	TRBJ2-3	NA	TGCGCCAGCAGCTTGGGGACTAAGCTGGCGGATACGCAGTATTTT	CASSLGTKLADTQYF
TRBV4-1	NA	TRBJ1-6	TRBD1	TGCGCCAGCAGCCACCCCAGGGGGACAGGGGAAATATCGTCACCCCTCCACTTT	CASSHPRGTGEISSPLHF
TRBV6-5	NA	TRBJ1-5	TRBD1	TGTGCCAGCAGATCGATTATAACAGGGGGCCAGCCCCAGCATTTT	CASRSIITGGQPQHF
TRBV30	NA	TRBJ1-5	NA	TGTGCCTGGAGTGTACAAGGGGGTCAGCCCCAGCATTTT	CAWSVQGGQPQHF
TRBV28	NA	TRBJ1-3	TRBD1	TGTGCCAGCAGTTTATCAGGGGGTAACACCATATATTTT	CASSLSGGNTIYF
TRBV29-1	NA	TRBJ1-1	TRBD1	TGCAGCGTTCCGACAGGGGGCATGAACACTGAAGCTTTCTTT	CSVPTGGMNTEAFF
TRBV6-6	NA	TRBJ1-2	NA	TGTGCCAGCAGTTATAGCGCAGACCTTCGGGGCTACACCTTT	CASSYSADLRGYTF